This T cell receptor beta chain was recorded in a study of early T cells in non-severe SARS-CoV-2 infection. Researchers attached unique molecular identifiers to individual cDNA molecules. TCRdb fed the 5' RACE reads into MiXCR, producing one record per CDR3 protein. Of some 80,000 distinct CDR3 sequences listed, 5% are singletons. Germline loops: CDR1 SEHNR, CDR2 FQNEAQ (reference sequence). V was trimmed by 7 bases and J by 1 base, leaving 17 bases between them. CDR3 length: 16 amino acids. This clonotype was picked up many times. This sequence was found in an adult who was a healthcare worker with PCR-confirmed SARS-CoV-2 infection or an uninfected control (not recorded which). The rearrangement uses TRBV7-9 and TRBJ2-1; possible D gene TRBD1, 5 bases. The material sequenced was whole blood, taken at baseline. The CDR3 sequence: CASIPYTTVSYNEQFF. CDR3 DNA sequence: TGTGCCAGCATCCCTTATACGACAGTATCCTACAATGAGCAGTTCTTC.